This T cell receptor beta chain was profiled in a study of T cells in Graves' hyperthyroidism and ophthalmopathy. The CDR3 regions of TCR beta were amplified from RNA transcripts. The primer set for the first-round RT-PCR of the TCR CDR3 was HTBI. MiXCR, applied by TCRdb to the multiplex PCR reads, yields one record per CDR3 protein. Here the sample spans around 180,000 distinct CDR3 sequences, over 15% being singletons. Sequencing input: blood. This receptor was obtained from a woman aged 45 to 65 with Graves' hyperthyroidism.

Here the CDR3 reads CSAVLLAGGSGDTQYF. The DNA for the CDR3 is TGCAGTGCTGTACTACTAGCGGGGGGGTCAGGAGATACGCAGTATTTT. The V gene is TRBV20-1, the J gene TRBJ2-3, with 13 bases that match TRBD2. This CDR3 has 16 amino acids. V was pared by 5 bases and J by 5 bases, with 10 bases of the junction left unmatched. Germline CDR1 DFQATT, CDR2 SNEGSKA (reference sequence).